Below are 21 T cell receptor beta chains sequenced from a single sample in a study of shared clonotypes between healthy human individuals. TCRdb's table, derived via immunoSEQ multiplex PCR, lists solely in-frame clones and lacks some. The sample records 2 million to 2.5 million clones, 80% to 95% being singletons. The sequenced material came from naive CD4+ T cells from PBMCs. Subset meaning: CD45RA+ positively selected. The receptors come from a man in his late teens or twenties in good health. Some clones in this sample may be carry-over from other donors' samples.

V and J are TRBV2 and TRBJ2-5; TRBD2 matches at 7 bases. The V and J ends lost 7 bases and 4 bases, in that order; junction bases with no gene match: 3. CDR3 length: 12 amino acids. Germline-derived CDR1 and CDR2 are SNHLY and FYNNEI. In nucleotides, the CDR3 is TGTGCCAGCAAGACTAGCCGAGAGACCCAGTACTTC. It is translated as CASKTSRETQYF.

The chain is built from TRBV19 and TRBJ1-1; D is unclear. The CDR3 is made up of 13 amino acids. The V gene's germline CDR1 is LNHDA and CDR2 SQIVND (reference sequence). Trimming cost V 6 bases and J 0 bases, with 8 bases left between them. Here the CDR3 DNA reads TGTGCCAGTAGGGCGACTATGAACACTGAAGCTTTCTTT. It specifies CASRATMNTEAFF.

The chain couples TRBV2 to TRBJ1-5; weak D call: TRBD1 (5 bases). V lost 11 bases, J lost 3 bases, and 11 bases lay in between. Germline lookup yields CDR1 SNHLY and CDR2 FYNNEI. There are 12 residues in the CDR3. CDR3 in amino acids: CAQGGANQPQHF. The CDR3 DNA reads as TGTGCCCAAGGTGGGGCCAATCAGCCCCAGCATTTT.

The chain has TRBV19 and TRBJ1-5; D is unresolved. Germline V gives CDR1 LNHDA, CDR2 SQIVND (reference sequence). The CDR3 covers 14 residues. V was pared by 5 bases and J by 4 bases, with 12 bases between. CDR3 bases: TGTGCCAGTAGTGCCCGGGCTGGAAATCAGCCCCAGCATTTT. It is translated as CASSARAGNQPQHF.

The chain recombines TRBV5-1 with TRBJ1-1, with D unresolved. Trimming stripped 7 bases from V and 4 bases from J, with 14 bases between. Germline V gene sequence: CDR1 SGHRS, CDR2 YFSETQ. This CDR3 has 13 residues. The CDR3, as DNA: TGCGCCAGCGGTCCGGGATCCCCCACTGAAGCTTTCTTT. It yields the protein CASGPGSPTEAFF.

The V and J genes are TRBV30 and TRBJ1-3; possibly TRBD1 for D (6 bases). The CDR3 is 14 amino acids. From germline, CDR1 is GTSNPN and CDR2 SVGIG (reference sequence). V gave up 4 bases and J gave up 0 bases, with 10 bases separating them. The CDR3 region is CAWTGGGSGNTIYF. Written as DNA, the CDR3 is TGTGCCTGGACCGGAGGGGGCTCTGGAAACACCATATATTTT.

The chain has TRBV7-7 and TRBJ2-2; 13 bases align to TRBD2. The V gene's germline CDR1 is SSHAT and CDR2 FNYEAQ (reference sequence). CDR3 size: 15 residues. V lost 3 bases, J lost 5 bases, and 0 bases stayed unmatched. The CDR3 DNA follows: TGTGCCAGCAGCTTGGGACTAGCGGGGACCGGGGAGCTGTTTTTT. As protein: CASSLGLAGTGELFF.

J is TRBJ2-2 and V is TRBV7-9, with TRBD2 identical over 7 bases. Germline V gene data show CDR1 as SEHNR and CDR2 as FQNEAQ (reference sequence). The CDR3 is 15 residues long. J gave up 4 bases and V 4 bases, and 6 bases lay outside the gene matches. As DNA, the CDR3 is TGTGCCAGCAGCTGGGGGGAGGGGACCACCGGGGAGCTGTTTTTT. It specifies CASSWGEGTTGELFF.

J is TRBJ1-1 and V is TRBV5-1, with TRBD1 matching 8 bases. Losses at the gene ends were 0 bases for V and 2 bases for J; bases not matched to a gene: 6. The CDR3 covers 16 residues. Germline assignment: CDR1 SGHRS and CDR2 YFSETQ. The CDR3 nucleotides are TGCGCCAGCAGCTTGGTGCAGGGGGCCTTTAACACTGAAGCTTTCTTT. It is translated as CASSLVQGAFNTEAFF. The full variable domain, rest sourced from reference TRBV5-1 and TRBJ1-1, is KAGVTQTPRYLIKTRGQQVTLSCSPISGHRSVSWYQQTPGQGLQFLFEYFSETQRNKGNFPGRFSGRQFSNSRSEMNVSTLELGDSALYLCASSLVQGAFNTEAFFGQGTRLTVV.

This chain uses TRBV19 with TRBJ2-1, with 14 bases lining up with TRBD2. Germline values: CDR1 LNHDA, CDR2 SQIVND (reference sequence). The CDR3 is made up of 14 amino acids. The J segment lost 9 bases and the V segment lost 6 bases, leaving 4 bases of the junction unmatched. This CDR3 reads CASRGLAGVGEQFF. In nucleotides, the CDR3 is TGTGCCAGTAGGGGACTAGCGGGAGTTGGTGAGCAGTTCTTC.

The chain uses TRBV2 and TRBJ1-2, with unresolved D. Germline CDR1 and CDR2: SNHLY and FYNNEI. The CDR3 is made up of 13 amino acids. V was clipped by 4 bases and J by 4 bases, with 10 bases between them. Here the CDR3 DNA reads TGTGCCAGCAGTGTCGAAGGATTCTATGGCTACACCTTC. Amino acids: CASSVEGFYGYTF. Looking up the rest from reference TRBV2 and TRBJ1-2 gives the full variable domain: EPEVTQTPSHQVTQMGQEVILRCVPISNHLYFYWYRQILGQKVEFLVSFYNNEISEKSEIFDDQFSVERPDGSNFTLKIRSTKLEDSAMYFCASSVEGFYGYTFGSGTRLTVV.

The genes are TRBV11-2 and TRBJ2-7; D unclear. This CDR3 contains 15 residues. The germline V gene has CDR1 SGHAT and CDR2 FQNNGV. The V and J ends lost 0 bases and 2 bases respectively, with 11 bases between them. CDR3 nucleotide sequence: TGTGCCAGCAGCTTAGATCGTCTAATTACCTACGAGCAGTACTTC. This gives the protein CASSLDRLITYEQYF.

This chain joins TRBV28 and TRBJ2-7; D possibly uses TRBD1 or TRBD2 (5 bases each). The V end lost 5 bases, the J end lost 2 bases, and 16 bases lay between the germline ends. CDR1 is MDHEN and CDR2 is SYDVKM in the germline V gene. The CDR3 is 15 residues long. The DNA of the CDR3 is TGTGCCAGCAGTGGGAGTGGGGCCAGAGCCTACGAGCAGTACTTC. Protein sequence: CASSGSGARAYEQYF.

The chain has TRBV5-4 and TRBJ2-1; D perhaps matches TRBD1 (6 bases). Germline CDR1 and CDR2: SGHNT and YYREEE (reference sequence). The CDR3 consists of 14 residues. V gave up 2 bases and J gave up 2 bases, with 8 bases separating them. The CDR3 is CASSLQGPYNEQFF. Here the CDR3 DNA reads TGTGCCAGCAGCTTACAGGGACCCTACAATGAGCAGTTCTTC.

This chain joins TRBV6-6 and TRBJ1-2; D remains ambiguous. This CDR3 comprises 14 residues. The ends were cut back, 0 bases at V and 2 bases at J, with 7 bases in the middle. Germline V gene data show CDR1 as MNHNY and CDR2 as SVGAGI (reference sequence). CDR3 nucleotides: TGTGCCAGCAGTTACTCCCAGGTGAACTATGGCTACACCTTC. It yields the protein CASSYSQVNYGYTF.

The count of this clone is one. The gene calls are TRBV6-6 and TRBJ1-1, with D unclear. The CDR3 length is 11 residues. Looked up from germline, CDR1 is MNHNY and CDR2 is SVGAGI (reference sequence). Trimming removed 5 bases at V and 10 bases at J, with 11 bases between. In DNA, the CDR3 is TGTGCCAGCAGTACCTCGTTGTTAGCTTTCTTT. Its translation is CASSTSLLAFF.

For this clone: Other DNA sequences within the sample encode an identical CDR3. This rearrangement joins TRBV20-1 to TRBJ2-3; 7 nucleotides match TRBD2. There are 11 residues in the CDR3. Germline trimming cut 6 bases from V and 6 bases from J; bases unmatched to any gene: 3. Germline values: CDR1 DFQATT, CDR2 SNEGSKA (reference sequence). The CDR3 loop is CSAPRGDTQYF. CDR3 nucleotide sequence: TGCAGTGCCCCGCGGGGGGATACGCAGTATTTT.

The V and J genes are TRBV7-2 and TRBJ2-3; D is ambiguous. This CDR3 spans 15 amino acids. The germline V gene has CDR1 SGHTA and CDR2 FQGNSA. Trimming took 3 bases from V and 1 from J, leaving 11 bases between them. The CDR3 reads CASSLFHRGTDTQYF. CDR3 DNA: TGTGCCAGCAGCTTGTTCCACAGAGGCACAGATACGCAGTATTTT.

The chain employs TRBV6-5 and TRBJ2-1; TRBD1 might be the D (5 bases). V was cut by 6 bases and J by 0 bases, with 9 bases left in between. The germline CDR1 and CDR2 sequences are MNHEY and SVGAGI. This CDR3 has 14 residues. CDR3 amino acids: CASRGPSSYNEQFF. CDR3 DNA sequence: TGTGCCAGCAGGGGGCCCAGCTCCTACAATGAGCAGTTCTTC.

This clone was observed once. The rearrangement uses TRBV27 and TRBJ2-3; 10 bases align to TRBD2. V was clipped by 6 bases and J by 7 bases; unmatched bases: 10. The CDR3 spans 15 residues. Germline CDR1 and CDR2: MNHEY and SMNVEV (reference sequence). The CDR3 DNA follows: TGTGCCAGCAGCACACCTACTAGCGGGGACTATACGCAGTATTTT. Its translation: CASSTPTSGDYTQYF.

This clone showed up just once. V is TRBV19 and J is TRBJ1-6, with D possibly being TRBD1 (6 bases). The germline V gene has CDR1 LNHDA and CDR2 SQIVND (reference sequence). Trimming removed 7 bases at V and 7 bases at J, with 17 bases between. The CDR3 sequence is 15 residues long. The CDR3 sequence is CASNERGRGNSPLHF. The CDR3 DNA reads TGTGCCAGTAACGAGCGGGGGCGAGGGAATTCACCCCTCCACTTT.